One sample yielded the 9 T cell receptor beta chains listed below, sequenced in a study of blood T cell repertoires in COVID-19. Sequencing was performed with immunoSEQ multiplex PCR; in TCRdb, only in-frame clones are kept and a portion is missing. This table holds some 360,000 clones, around 87% found once. The sample taken for sequencing was peripheral blood. Every receptor here comes from a woman aged 60-75 years with COVID-19, enrolled during active disease.

The chain is built from TRBV5-5 and TRBJ1-2, with D perhaps TRBD1 (6 bases). The CDR3 is 15 residues long. Between the trimmed V and J ends, which lost 5 bases and 1 base, there was a span of 15 bases. Germline assignment: CDR1 SGHKS and CDR2 YYEKEE (reference sequence). The CDR3 loop is CASRRTGTNNYGYTF. CDR3 in DNA: TGTGCCAGCAGACGTACAGGGACGAATAACTATGGCTACACCTTC.

V usage is TRBV5-6 and J usage is TRBJ1-4; 8 bases align to TRBD1. V was clipped by 0 bases and J by 7 bases; unmatched bases: 8. The V gene's germline CDR1 is SGHDT and CDR2 YYEEEE. CDR3 size: 16 residues. The CDR3: CASSLEVRGRGEKLFF. In DNA, the CDR3 is TGTGCCAGCAGCTTGGAGGTCAGGGGGCGGGGTGAAAAACTGTTTTTT.

Regarding this clone: Additional DNA sequences in this sample encode the identical CDR3. CDR3 sequence reads: CASSVEGGRTGELFF. CDR3 bases: TGTGCCAGCAGCGTCGAAGGGGGTAGGACCGGGGAGCTGTTTTTT. The rearrangement uses TRBV9 and TRBJ2-2, with D possibly matching TRBD1 (6 bases). The CDR3 contains 15 residues. V lost 2 bases, J lost 5 bases, and 13 bases lay in between. Germline lookup yields CDR1 SGDLS and CDR2 YYNGEE.

The chain couples TRBV5-4 to TRBJ1-4; 11 bases map to TRBD1. The V gene's germline CDR1 is SGHNT and CDR2 YYREEE (reference sequence). The V and J ends lost 3 bases and 5 bases, in that order; junction bases with no gene match: 3. The CDR3 runs 15 residues. CDR3 sequence (DNA): TGTGCCAGCAGCTGGACAGGGGGCCTAAATGAAAAACTGTTTTTT. Protein: CASSWTGGLNEKLFF.

This chain links TRBV7-3 with TRBJ2-3, with 12 nucleotides matching TRBD2. Losses at the gene ends were 4 bases for V and 0 bases for J; bases not matched to a gene: 2. Germline V gives CDR1 SGHTA, CDR2 FQGTGA. CDR3 length: 16 amino acids. CDR3 sequence: CASSSGTSGSTDTQYF. For the CDR3, the DNA is TGTGCCAGCAGCTCAGGGACTAGCGGGAGCACAGATACGCAGTATTTT.

This clone was seen a handful of times. The chain carries TRBV7-9 and TRBJ2-1; maybe TRBD2 (5 bases). CDR1 and CDR2 (germline): SEHNR, FQNEAQ (reference sequence). CDR3 size: 14 residues. Deletions cut 1 base from V and 8 bases from J, with 12 bases between. In DNA form, the CDR3 reads TGTGCCAGCAGCTTAGATGGTCTACTAGATGAGCAGTTCTTC. This translates into CASSLDGLLDEQFF.

The chain couples TRBV5-4 to TRBJ2-3; D remains ambiguous. Trimming took 4 bases from V and 5 from J, leaving 8 bases between them. This CDR3 is built from 12 residues. Germline assignment: CDR1 SGHNT and CDR2 YYREEE (reference sequence). This chain's CDR3 is CASSLLRDTQYF. The CDR3 region has the DNA TGTGCCAGCAGCCTATTGAGAGATACGCAGTATTTT.

The genes are TRBV2 and TRBJ1-4; D possibly corresponds to TRBD1 (5 bases). In germline, CDR1 is SNHLY, CDR2 FYNNEI. The V end was cut by 7 bases, the J end by 4 bases, with 22 bases between. The CDR3 is 17 residues long. The CDR3 DNA reads TGTGCCAGCACCGAAAGGCTGGGAAGGGGCGATAATGAAAAACTGTTTTTT. It is translated as CASTERLGRGDNEKLFF.

Only one count was recorded for this clone. The J gene is TRBJ1-2, the V gene TRBV7-9; D ambiguous. Trimming took 1 base from V and 8 from J, leaving 11 bases between them. The CDR3 runs to 13 residues. CDR1 and CDR2 from the germline V gene are SEHNR and FQNEAQ (reference sequence). The CDR3 reads CASSLESPIGYTF. The CDR3 bases are TGTGCCAGCAGCTTAGAGAGTCCAATAGGCTACACCTTC. The full variable domain, its missing parts supplied by reference TRBV7-9 and TRBJ1-2, is DTGVSQNPRHKITKRGQNVTFRCDPISEHNRLYWYRQTLGQGPEFLTYFQNEAQLEKSRLLSDRFSAERPKGSFSTLEIQRTEQGDSAMYLCASSLESPIGYTFGSGTRLTVV.